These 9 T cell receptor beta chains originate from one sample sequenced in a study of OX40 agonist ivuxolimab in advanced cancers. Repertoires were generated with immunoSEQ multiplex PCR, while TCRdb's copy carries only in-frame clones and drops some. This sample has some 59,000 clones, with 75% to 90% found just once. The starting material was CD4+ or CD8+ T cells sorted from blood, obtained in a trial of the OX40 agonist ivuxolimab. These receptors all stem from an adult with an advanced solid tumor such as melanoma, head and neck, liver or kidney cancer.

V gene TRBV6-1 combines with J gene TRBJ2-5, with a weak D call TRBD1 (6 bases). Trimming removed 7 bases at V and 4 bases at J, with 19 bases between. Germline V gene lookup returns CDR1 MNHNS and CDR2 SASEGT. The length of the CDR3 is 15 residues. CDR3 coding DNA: TGTGCCAGCACCCCTAGGGGGACACAACGAGAGACCCAGTACTTC. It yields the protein CASTPRGTQRETQYF.

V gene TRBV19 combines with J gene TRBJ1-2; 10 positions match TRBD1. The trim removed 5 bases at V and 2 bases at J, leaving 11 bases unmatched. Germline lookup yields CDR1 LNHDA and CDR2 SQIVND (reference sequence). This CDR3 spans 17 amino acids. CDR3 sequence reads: CASSPRQGASRNYGYTF. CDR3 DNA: TGTGCCAGTAGTCCGAGACAGGGGGCGTCCCGAAACTATGGCTACACCTTC.

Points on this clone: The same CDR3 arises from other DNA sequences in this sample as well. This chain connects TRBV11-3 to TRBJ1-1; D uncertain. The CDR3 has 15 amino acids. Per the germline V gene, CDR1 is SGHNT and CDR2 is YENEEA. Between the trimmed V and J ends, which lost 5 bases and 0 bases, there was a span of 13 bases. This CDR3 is CASSRGGIMNTEAFF. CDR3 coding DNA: TGTGCCAGCAGCCGAGGTGGGATAATGAACACTGAAGCTTTCTTT.

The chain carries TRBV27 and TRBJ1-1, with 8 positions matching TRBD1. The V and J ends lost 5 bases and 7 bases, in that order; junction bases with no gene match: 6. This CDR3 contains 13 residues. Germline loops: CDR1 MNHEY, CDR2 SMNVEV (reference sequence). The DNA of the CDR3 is TGTGCCAGCAGTCCGCGACAGGGGAATGAAGCTTTCTTT. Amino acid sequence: CASSPRQGNEAFF.

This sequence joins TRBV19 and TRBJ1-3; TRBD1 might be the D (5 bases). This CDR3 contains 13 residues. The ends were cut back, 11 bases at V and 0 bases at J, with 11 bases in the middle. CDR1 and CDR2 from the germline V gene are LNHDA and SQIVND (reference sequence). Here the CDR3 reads CAVGGSSGNTIYF. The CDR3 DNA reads TGTGCCGTTGGGGGAAGCTCTGGAAACACCATATATTTT.

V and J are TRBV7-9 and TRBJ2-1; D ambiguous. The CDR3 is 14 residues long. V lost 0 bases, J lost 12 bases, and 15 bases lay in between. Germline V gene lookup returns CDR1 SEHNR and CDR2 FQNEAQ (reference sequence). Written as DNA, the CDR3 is TGTGCCAGCAGCTTAGCGTATATTCTGCCATGGCAGTTCTTC. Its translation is CASSLAYILPWQFF.

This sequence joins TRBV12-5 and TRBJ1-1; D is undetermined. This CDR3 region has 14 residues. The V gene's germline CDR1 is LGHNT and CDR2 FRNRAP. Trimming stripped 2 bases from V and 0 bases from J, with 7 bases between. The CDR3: CASGLTGLNTEAFF. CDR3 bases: TGTGCTAGTGGTTTGACGGGGTTGAACACTGAAGCTTTCTTT.

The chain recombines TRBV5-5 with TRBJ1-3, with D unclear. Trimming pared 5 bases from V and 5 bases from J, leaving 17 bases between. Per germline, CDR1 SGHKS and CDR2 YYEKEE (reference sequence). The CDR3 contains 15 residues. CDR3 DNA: TGTGCCAGCAGTTCTCAACAGCTCGGAAGAAACACCATATATTTT. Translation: CASSSQQLGRNTIYF.

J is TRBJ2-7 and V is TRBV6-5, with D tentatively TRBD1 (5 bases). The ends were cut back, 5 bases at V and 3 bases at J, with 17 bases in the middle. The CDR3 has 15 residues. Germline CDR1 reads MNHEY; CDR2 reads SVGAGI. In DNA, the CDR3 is TGTGCCAGCAGTGCCAGGGCCTTACTGAACTACGAGCAGTACTTC. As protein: CASSARALLNYEQYF.